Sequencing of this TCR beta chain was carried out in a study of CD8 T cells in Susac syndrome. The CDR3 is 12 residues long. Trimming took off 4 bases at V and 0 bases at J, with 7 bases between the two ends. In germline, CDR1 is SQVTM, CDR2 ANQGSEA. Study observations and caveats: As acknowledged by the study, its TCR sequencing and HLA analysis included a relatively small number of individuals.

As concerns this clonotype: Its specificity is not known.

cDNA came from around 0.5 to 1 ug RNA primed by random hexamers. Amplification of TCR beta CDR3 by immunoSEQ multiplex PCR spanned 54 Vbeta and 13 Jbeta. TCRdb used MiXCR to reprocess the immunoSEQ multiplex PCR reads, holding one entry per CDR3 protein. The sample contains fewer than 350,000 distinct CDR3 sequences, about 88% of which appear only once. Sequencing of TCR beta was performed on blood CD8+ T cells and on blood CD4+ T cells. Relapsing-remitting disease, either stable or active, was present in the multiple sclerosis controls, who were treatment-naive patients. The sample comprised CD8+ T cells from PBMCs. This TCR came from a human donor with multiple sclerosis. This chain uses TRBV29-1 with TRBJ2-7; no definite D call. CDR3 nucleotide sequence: TGCAGCGTTGTGGCTCCCTCCTACGAGCAGTACTTC. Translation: CSVVAPSYEQYF.